The clone carrying this T cell receptor beta chain was counted at least ten times. Its antigen remains unknown. Library construction for TCR beta used iRepertoire HTBI primers and Arm-PCR of CDR3 regions. Original handling: From all samples, identification returned over 13 TRBJ and approximately 61 TRBV segments. Each CDR3 protein is one row after TCRdb ran MiXCR on the multiplex PCR reads. The V and J calls and clone size come from TCRdb's table, not from the authors' own analysis. The table lists 400,000 to 500,000 distinct CDR3 sequences, around 15% of them singletons. The entry originates in a study of regulatory T cells in long-lasting Graves disease. Study background: Antithyroid drug use was under 3 months in newly diagnosed Graves' patients. General study results and limits: Less diverse TCR repertoires were seen in persistent Graves' patients than in newly diagnosed ones.

This CDR3 contains 14 residues. Germline lookup yields CDR1 SNHLY and CDR2 FYNNEI. Deletions cut 6 bases from V and 4 bases from J, with 12 bases between. Time point specified: newly diagnosed GD, antithyroid drugs for less than 3 months. PBMCs were the source of the RNA used for TCR sequencing. This sample was also put to use in a study of T cells in Graves' hyperthyroidism and ophthalmopathy. This second report adds: During a first-round RT-PCR of the TCR CDR3, the HTBI primer set was used.

The sequence derives from a woman between 45 and 65 years old with Graves disease. The specimen comprised peripheral blood mononuclear cells (PBMCs), sampled at new diagnosis, from a patient treated with antithyroid drugs. V is TRBV2 and J is TRBJ2-2; a weak D match, TRBD1 (6 bases). CDR3 loop: CASRVQGGTGELFF. CDR3 DNA: TGTGCCAGCAGGGTACAGGGTGGCACCGGGGAGCTGTTTTTT.